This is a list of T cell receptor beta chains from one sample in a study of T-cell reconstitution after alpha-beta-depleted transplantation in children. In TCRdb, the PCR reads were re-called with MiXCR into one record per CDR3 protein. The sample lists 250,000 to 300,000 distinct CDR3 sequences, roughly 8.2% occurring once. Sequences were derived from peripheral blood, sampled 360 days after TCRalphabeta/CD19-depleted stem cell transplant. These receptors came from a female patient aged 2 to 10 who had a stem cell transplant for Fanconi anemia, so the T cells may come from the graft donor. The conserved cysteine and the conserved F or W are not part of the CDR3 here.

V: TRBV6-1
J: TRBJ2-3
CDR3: ATSLSLDTDTQY

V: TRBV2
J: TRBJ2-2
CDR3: ATVRESGELF

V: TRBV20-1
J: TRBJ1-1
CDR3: SARDIRTTEAF

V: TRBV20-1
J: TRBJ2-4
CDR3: SARDPVLAKNIQY

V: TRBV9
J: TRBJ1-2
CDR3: ASRAGGGPYGYT

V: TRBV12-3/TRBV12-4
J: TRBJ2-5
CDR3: ASSLRGQGQETQY

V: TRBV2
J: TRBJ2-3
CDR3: ASMGSPDYRRQY

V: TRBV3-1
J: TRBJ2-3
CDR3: ASSQGASSGTQY

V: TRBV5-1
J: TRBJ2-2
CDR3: ASSLFSTTVASGELF

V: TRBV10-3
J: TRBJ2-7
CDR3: AISGGGGSYEQY

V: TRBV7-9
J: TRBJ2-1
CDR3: ASSRLAGGHNEQF

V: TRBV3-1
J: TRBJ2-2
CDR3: ASSRVTGELF

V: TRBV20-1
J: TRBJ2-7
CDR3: SANSVTSYEQY

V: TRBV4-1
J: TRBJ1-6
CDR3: ASSQEDSPLH

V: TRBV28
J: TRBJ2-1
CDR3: ASSVWDRGRREQF

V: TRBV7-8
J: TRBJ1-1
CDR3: ASSLAGAHTEAF

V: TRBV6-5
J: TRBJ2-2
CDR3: ASSYFGTSGGGTGELF

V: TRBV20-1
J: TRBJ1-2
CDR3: SALVGAKGVYSGYT

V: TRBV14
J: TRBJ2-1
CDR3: ASSSSISGNEQF

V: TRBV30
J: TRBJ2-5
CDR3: AWSVGGKTQY

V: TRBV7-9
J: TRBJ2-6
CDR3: ASSRNRVEISGANVLT

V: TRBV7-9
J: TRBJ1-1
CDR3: ASSLPPRNTEAF

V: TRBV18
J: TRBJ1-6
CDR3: ASSPRGSPSNSPLH

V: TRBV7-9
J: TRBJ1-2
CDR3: AAPRGVGYT

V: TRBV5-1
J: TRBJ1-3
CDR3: ASSISGISGNTIY

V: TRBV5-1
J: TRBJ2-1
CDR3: ASSYGLAGNYNEQF

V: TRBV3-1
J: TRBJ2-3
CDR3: ATSQTSGSTDTQY

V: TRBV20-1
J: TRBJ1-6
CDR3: SARSRTGGISPLH

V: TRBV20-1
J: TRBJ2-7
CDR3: SARDWGDSSYEQY

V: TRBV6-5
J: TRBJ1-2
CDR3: ASSSLTGNYGYT

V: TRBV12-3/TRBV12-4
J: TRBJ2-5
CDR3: ASSLISVETQY

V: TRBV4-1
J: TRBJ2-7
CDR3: ASSLKIQGEVGYEQY

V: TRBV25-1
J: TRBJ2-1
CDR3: ASSDGRGLYNEQF

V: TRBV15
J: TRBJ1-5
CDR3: ATSRGTHHYQPQH

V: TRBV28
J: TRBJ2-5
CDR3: ASSLPQGAGETQY

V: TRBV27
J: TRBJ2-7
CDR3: ASSSGSSYEQY

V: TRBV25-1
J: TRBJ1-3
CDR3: ASSDWTGATSGNTIY

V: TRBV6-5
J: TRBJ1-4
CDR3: ASSYSANEKLF